The rows below give T cell receptor beta chains drawn from one sample of a study of molecular identifiers for immune sequencing clone quantification. TCRdb recomputed calls from the PCR reads with MiXCR, one row per CDR3 protein. Of 63,000 or so distinct CDR3 sequences in the sample, around a sixth were seen once. The sample comprised naive CD8+ T cells from blood, with Jurkat cell RNA spiked in. The receptors here all came from a human donor in good health. Some libraries in this study had Jurkat cell RNA spiked in. Each CDR3 is given with its conserved first and last residue. A D gene is named only where the DNA matches it firmly. Expanded clones get a size class; other rows say once, few or many, or leave the size out.

>TRBV27|NA|TRBJ1-5|many
CASSLSFMDQPQHF
TGTGCCAGCAGTTTATCATTTATGGATCAGCCCCAGCATTTT
>TRBV13|TRBD2|TRBJ2-1|many
CASSSDPSGEDNEQFF
TGTGCCAGCAGCTCGGACCCTAGCGGGGAAGACAATGAGCAGTTCTTC
>TRBV27|TRBD2|TRBJ2-7|NA
CASSLTTGSGYSYEQYF
TGTGCCAGCAGTCTAACGACGGGTAGCGGGTACTCCTACGAGCAGTACTTC
>TRBV14|TRBD1|TRBJ2-1|few
CASSHIGQGNEQFF
TGTGCCAGCAGCCATATAGGACAGGGTAATGAGCAGTTCTTC
>TRBV4-2|NA|TRBJ2-3|many
CASSPRGLAATDTQYF
TGTGCCAGCAGCCCGAGGGGGCTAGCGGCCACAGATACGCAGTATTTT
>TRBV6-2/TRBV6-3|TRBD1|TRBJ2-2|NA
CASSLTGNGELFF
TGTGCCAGCAGCCTGACAGGGAATGGGGAGCTGTTTTTT
>TRBV27|TRBD2|TRBJ2-5|few
CASSSVAGGPVETQYF
TGTGCCAGCAGTTCGGTAGCGGGAGGGCCAGTAGAGACCCAGTACTTC
>TRBV19|TRBD1|TRBJ1-1|many
CASSIYRGRTEAFF
TGTGCCAGTAGTATATACAGGGGACGCACTGAAGCTTTCTTT
>TRBV7-2|TRBD2|TRBJ2-5|many
CASSLTWQTSAQETQYF
TGTGCCAGCAGCCTGACCTGGCAGACTAGCGCGCAAGAGACCCAGTACTTC
>TRBV28|TRBD2|TRBJ2-3|many
CASRPSGSAADTQYF
TGTGCCAGCAGGCCAAGCGGGAGTGCGGCAGATACGCAGTATTTT
>TRBV5-5|NA|TRBJ2-1|many
CASSFQDLYVYNEQFF
TGTGCCAGCAGCTTTCAAGACCTTTACGTTTACAATGAGCAGTTCTTC
>TRBV7-9|NA|TRBJ2-7|many
CASSLDMGGGYEQYF
TGTGCCAGCAGCTTAGATATGGGCGGAGGCTACGAGCAGTACTTC
>TRBV2|NA|TRBJ2-3|many
CASSERGQTGGIDTQYF
TGTGCCAGCAGTGAGAGGGGACAAACAGGAGGTATAGATACGCAGTATTTT
>TRBV28|NA|TRBJ2-7|many
CASSPTGDYEQYF
TGTGCCAGCAGTCCCACGGGGGACTACGAGCAGTACTTC
>TRBV30|NA|TRBJ1-5|many
CAWSEYSNQPQHF
TGTGCCTGGAGTGAGTATAGCAATCAGCCCCAGCATTTT
>TRBV5-1|NA|TRBJ1-1|many
CASSLVVGLNTEAFF
TGCGCCAGCAGCTTGGTTGTAGGACTTAACACTGAAGCTTTCTTT
>TRBV28|NA|TRBJ2-7|many
CASSLVASYEQYF
TGTGCCAGCAGTTTGGTCGCTTCCTACGAGCAGTACTTC
>TRBV5-6|NA|TRBJ2-1|NA
CASNEDLLLGDEQFF
TGTGCCAGTAACGAGGACTTATTATTAGGGGATGAGCAGTTCTTC
>TRBV7-9|NA|TRBJ2-2|many
CASSFPAGTEKNTGELFF
TGTGCCAGCAGCTTTCCAGCGGGTACAGAAAAGAATACCGGGGAGCTGTTTTTT
>TRBV27|NA|TRBJ1-1|NA
CAGSLLWTSTEAFF
TGTGCCGGCAGCCTCTTGTGGACATCCACTGAAGCTTTCTTT
>TRBV6-4|NA|TRBJ1-5|many
CASLDNQPQHF
TGTGCCAGTCTGGATAATCAGCCCCAGCATTTT
>TRBV19|NA|TRBJ2-7|NA
CASSIGTGTYEQYF
TGTGCCAGCAGTATAGGGACGGGGACCTACGAGCAGTACTTC
>TRBV2|TRBD2|TRBJ2-1|once
CASSDTSGPLYNEQFF
TGTGCCAGCAGTGATACTAGCGGTCCACTCTACAATGAGCAGTTCTTC
>TRBV9|NA|TRBJ2-3|many
CASSENQRADTQYF
TGTGCCAGCAGCGAAAATCAGCGCGCCGATACGCAGTATTTT
>TRBV5-6|TRBD1|TRBJ2-7|many
CASSLTTGGSYEQYF
TGTGCCAGCAGCTTGACGACAGGGGGTTCCTACGAGCAGTACTTC
>TRBV7-9|TRBD1|TRBJ2-3|many
CASSTGQGSDTQYF
TGTGCCAGCAGCACGGGACAGGGTTCAGATACGCAGTATTTT
>TRBV12-3/TRBV12-4|TRBD2|TRBJ2-2|many
CASSLAGGPAGELFF
TGTGCCAGCAGTTTAGCGGGAGGGCCGGCCGGGGAGCTGTTTTTT
>TRBV30|TRBD1|TRBJ1-2|many
CAWSNDRGFDTF
TGTGCCTGGAGTAACGACAGGGGGTTTGACACCTTC
>TRBV6-2/TRBV6-3|NA|TRBJ1-5|many
CASSYSGVAQPQHF
TGTGCCAGCAGTTACTCCGGGGTTGCTCAGCCCCAGCATTTT
>TRBV28|NA|TRBJ2-1|many
CASSLMAYNEQFF
TGTGCCAGCAGTTTGATGGCCTACAATGAGCAGTTCTTC
>TRBV11-3|NA|TRBJ2-1|many
CASSYSGHFLDSYNEQFF
TGTGCCAGCAGCTACTCCGGGCACTTTTTGGATTCCTACAATGAGCAGTTCTTC
>TRBV11-3|NA|TRBJ2-1|NA
CASSLTLGEQFF
TGTGCCAGCAGCTTAACCCTCGGTGAGCAGTTCTTC
>TRBV12-3/TRBV12-4|TRBD2|TRBJ2-2|once
CASSSHASLAGASNTGELFF
TGTGCCAGCAGTTCTCACGCGTCACTAGCGGGAGCTTCGAACACCGGGGAGCTGTTTTTT
>TRBV7-9|NA|TRBJ2-5|many
CASGLDGQETQYF
TGTGCCAGCGGACTTGACGGGCAAGAGACCCAGTACTTC
>TRBV20-1|TRBD2|TRBJ2-2|many
CSARALSGGGTGELFF
TGCAGTGCTAGAGCTCTGAGCGGGGGGGGCACCGGGGAGCTGTTTTTT
>TRBV7-9|NA|TRBJ2-7|NA
CASSFIGLNYEQYF
TGTGCCAGCAGCTTTATAGGACTAAACTACGAGCAGTACTTC
>TRBV10-3|NA|TRBJ2-3|many
CAISDLLLDTQYF
TGTGCCATCAGTGACCTCCTTTTAGATACGCAGTATTTT
>TRBV4-1|TRBD1|TRBJ2-7|many
CASSQAGTGAEQYF
TGCGCCAGCAGCCAGGCGGGGACAGGGGCCGAGCAGTACTTC
>TRBV5-6|NA|TRBJ2-3|many
CASSLGLPNTDTQYF
TGTGCCAGCAGCTTAGGGCTCCCAAACACAGATACGCAGTATTTT
>TRBV6-1|NA|TRBJ1-6|many
CASMTPTGSGSPLHF
TGTGCCAGCATGACCCCTACAGGCTCGGGATCACCCCTCCACTTT
>TRBV10-3|NA|TRBJ2-7|NA
CAISERGLTYGQYF
TGTGCCATCAGTGAAAGGGGTCTAACCTACGGGCAGTACTTC
>TRBV27|NA|TRBJ2-1|NA
CASRTSPLYNEQFF
TGTGCCAGCAGGACTAGTCCCTTATACAATGAGCAGTTCTTC
>TRBV4-1|NA|TRBJ2-1|NA
CASSQDSWSGEKEQFF
TGCGCTAGCAGCCAAGACTCCTGGTCGGGAGAAAAGGAGCAGTTCTTC
>TRBV27|TRBD2|TRBJ2-1|NA
CASSLTSGGLNEQFF
TGTGCCAGCAGTTTAACTAGCGGGGGCCTCAATGAGCAGTTCTTC
>TRBV24-1|NA|TRBJ2-3|many
CATSDLTVTSTDTQYF
TGTGCCACCAGTGATTTGACGGTTACTAGCACAGATACGCAGTATTTT
>TRBV7-9|TRBD2|TRBJ2-1|many
CASSEGLAGEYRYNEQFF
TGTGCCAGCAGCGAGGGACTAGCGGGGGAGTATCGTTACAATGAGCAGTTCTTC
>TRBV6-5|NA|TRBJ2-3|many
CASSYSFGGGSDTQYF
TGTGCCAGCAGTTACTCGTTCGGAGGGGGATCGGATACGCAGTATTTT
>TRBV9|NA|TRBJ2-7|many
CASSVGIEQYF
TGTGCCAGCAGCGTTGGTATCGAGCAGTACTTC
>TRBV24-1|NA|TRBJ2-5|many
CATSDVKEQGKETQYF
TGTGCCACCAGTGATGTTAAGGAGCAGGGTAAAGAGACCCAGTACTTC
>TRBV7-7|NA|TRBJ2-1|many
CASSLGFRKTYNEQFF
TGTGCTAGCAGCTTAGGATTCCGGAAAACCTACAATGAGCAGTTCTTC
>TRBV11-2|TRBD2|TRBJ2-7|many
CASSLGAGDYEQYF
TGTGCCAGCAGCTTAGGTGCGGGGGACTACGAGCAGTACTTC
>TRBV27|NA|TRBJ1-2|many
CASSLTVNYGYTF
TGTGCCAGCAGTTTAACAGTTAACTATGGCTACACCTTC
>TRBV28|TRBD2|TRBJ2-1|NA
CASSFKAGGRNEQFF
TGTGCCAGCAGTTTTAAAGCGGGAGGACGGAATGAGCAGTTCTTC
>TRBV11-2|NA|TRBJ2-3|many
CASHTPESTDTQYF
TGTGCCAGCCATACACCGGAGAGCACAGATACGCAGTATTTT
>TRBV7-9|NA|TRBJ2-7|many
CASSLPRGTAPSSYEQYF
TGTGCCAGCAGCTTACCCCGAGGGACGGCCCCCAGCTCCTACGAGCAGTACTTC
>TRBV5-1|TRBD2|TRBJ2-3|many
CASSLARVAGVVRDTQYF
TGCGCCAGCAGCTTGGCGCGGGTTGCGGGAGTTGTCAGAGATACGCAGTATTTT
>TRBV4-3|NA|TRBJ2-7|many
CASSQGTEDYEQYF
TGCGCCAGCAGCCAAGGGACAGAAGACTACGAGCAGTACTTC
>TRBV19|TRBD2|TRBJ2-7|NA
CASSILADSYEQYF
TGTGCCAGTAGTATACTAGCGGACTCCTACGAGCAGTACTTC
>TRBV29-1|NA|TRBJ1-1|many
CSVARAGVGTEAFF
TGCAGCGTTGCCCGGGCAGGGGTTGGAACTGAAGCTTTCTTT